These T cell receptor beta chains were read from a single sample in a study of cytotoxic CD8 clonotypes in ibrutinib-treated CLL. Generated by immunoSEQ multiplex PCR, the TCRdb table keeps only in-frame clones and is missing some. This sample has some 300,000 clones, with almost 80% found just once. The sequencing here drew on PBMCs, taken before ibrutinib treatment. Every receptor here comes from a human donor with chronic lymphocytic leukemia. Both conserved end residues are part of each CDR3. A D gene is named only where the DNA matches it firmly. Expanded clones are given a class, and other clones once, few, many or no size at all.

cdr3_aa cdr3_nt j_call v_call cdr3_length d_call clone_size
CAISEAFTGGQETQYF TGTGCCATCAGTGAGGCTTTCACAGGGGGCCAAGAGACCCAGTACTTC TRBJ2-5 TRBV10-3 16 TRBD1 -
CASSLAGGNWEQYF TGTGCCAGCAGCTTAGCGGGGGGCAATTGGGAGCAGTACTTC TRBJ2-7 TRBV7-6 14 - few
CASSPLGQGISGYTF TGTGCCAGCAGTCCACTTGGACAGGGCATCTCTGGCTACACCTTC TRBJ1-2 TRBV27 15 TRBD1 -
CASSFLAGYNEQFF TGTGCCAGCAGCTTTTTGGCGGGGTACAATGAGCAGTTCTTC TRBJ2-1 TRBV11-1 14 - few
CASSPHPDATNEKLFF TGTGCCAGCAGCCCGCACCCAGATGCAACTAATGAAAAACTGTTTTTT TRBJ1-4 TRBV5-4 16 - -
CASSPHGSSSYNEQFF TGTGCCAGCAGCCCTCACGGATCTAGCTCCTACAATGAGCAGTTCTTC TRBJ2-1 TRBV11-2 16 - once
CASIRGPNTGELFF TGTGCCAGCATCCGGGGACCGAACACCGGGGAGCTGTTTTTT TRBJ2-2 TRBV2 14 - few
CASSQQDRQETQYF TGCGCCAGCAGCCAGCAGGACAGGCAAGAGACCCAGTACTTC TRBJ2-5 TRBV4-1 14 TRBD1 -
CASSLVGPSYEQYF TGTGCCAGCAGTTTAGTAGGTCCGTCCTACGAGCAGTACTTC TRBJ2-7 TRBV28 14 - once
CASSESRVLSYEQYF TGTGCCAGCAGTGAAAGCAGGGTACTTTCCTACGAGCAGTACTTC TRBJ2-7 TRBV2 15 - -
CASSSQDQPQHF TGTGCCAGCAGCTCACAGGATCAGCCCCAGCATTTT TRBJ1-5 TRBV7-9 12 - once
CASSFLALTGVPTQPQHF TGTGCCAGCAGTTTCTTGGCCCTGACAGGGGTCCCTACTCAGCCCCAGCATTTT TRBJ1-5 TRBV28 18 TRBD1 -
CASSLDRFTF TGTGCCAGCAGCTTAGATCGTTTCACCTTC TRBJ1-2 TRBV11-3 10 - -
CASSLADRVSTEAFF TGCGCCAGCAGCTTGGCGGACAGGGTGAGCACTGAAGCTTTCTTT TRBJ1-1 TRBV5-1 15 TRBD1 -
CASSQDLTSGTSDTQYF TGTGCCAGCAGCCAGGACTTGACTAGCGGGACCTCAGATACGCAGTATTTT TRBJ2-3 TRBV4-2 17 TRBD2 -
CASSFEGGSTDTQYF TGTGCCAGCAGCTTTGAGGGAGGTAGCACAGATACGCAGTATTTT TRBJ2-3 TRBV7-8 15 - -
CAISESSGSSTDTQYF TGTGCCATCAGTGAGTCTAGCGGGTCTAGCACAGATACGCAGTATTTT TRBJ2-3 TRBV10-3 16 TRBD2 -